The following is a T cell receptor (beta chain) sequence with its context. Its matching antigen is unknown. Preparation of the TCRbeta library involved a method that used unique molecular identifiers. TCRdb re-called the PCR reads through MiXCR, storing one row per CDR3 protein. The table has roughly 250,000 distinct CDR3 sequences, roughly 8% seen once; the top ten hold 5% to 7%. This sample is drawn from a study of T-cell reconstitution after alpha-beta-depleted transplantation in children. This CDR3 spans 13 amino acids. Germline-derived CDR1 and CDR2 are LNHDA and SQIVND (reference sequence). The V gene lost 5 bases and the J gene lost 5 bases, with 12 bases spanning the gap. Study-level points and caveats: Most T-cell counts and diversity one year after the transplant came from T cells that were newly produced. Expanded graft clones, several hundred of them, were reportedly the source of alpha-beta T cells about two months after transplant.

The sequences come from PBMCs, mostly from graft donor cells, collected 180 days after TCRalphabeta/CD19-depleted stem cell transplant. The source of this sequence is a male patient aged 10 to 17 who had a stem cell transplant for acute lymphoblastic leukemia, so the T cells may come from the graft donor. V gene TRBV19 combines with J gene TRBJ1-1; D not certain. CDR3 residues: CASSLLLRTEAFF. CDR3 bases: TGTGCCAGTAGTCTCCTCCTTAGGACTGAAGCTTTCTTT.